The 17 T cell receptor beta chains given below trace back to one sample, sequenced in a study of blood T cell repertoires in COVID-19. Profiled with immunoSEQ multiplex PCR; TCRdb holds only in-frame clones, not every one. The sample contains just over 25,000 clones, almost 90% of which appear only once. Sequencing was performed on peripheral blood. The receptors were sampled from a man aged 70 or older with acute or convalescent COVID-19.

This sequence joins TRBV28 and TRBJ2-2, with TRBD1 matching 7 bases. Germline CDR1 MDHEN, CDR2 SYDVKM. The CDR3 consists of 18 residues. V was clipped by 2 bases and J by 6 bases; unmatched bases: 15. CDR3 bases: TGTGCCAGCAGTTTACTTCCCGGGACAGACAAAAAATCCGGGGAGCTGTTTTTT. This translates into CASSLLPGTDKKSGELFF.

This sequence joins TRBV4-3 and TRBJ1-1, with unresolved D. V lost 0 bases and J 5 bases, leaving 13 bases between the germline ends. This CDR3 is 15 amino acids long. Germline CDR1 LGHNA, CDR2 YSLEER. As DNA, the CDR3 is TGCGCCAGCAGCCAAGAAATATCCGCCGGGACTGAAGCTTTCTTT. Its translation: CASSQEISAGTEAFF.

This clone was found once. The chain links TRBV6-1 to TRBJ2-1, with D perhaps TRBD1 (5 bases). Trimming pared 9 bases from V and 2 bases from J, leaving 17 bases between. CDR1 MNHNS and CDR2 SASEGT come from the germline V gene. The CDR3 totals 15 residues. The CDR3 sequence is CASRGRWGPYNEQFF. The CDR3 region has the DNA TGTGCCAGTCGAGGTCGTTGGGGCCCCTACAATGAGCAGTTCTTC.

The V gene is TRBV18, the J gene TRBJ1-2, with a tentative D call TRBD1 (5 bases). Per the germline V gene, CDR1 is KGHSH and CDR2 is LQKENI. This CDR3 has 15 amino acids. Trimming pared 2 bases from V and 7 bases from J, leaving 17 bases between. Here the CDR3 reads CASSPIRGTNGGYTF. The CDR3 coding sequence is TGTGCCAGCTCACCAATAAGGGGTACCAATGGTGGCTACACCTTC.

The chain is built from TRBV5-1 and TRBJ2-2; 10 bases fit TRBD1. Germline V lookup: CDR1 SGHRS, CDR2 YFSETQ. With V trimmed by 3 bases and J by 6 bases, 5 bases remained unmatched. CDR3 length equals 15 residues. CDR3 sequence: CASSSLGQGPGELFF. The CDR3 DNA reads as TGCGCCAGCAGCTCATTGGGACAGGGGCCCGGGGAGCTGTTTTTT.

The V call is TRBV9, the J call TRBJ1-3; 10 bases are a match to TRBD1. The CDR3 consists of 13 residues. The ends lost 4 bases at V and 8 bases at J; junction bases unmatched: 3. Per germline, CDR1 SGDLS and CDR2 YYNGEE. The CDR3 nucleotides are TGTGCCAGCAGCCCAGGACAGGGGGACACCATATATTTT. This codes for CASSPGQGDTIYF. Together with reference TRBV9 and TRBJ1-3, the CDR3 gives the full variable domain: DSGVTQTPKHLITATGQRVTLRCSPRSGDLSVYWYQQSLDQGLQFLIQYYNGEERAKGNILERFSAQQFPDLHSELNLSSLELGDSALYFCASSPGQGDTIYFGEGSWLTVV.

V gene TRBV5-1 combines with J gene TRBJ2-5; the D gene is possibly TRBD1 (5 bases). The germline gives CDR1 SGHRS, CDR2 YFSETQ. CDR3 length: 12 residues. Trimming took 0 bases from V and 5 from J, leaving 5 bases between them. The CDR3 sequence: CASSLEGETQYF. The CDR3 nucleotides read TGCGCCAGCAGCTTGGAGGGGGAGACCCAGTACTTC. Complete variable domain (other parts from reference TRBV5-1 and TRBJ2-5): KAGVTQTPRYLIKTRGQQVTLSCSPISGHRSVSWYQQTPGQGLQFLFEYFSETQRNKGNFPGRFSGRQFSNSRSEMNVSTLELGDSALYLCASSLEGETQYFGPGTRLLVL.

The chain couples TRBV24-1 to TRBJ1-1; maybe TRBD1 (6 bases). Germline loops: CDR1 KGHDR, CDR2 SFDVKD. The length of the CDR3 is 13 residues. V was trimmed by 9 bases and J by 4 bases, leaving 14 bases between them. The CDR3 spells CATVGVGGTEAFF. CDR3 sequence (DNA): TGTGCCACCGTGGGGGTAGGGGGCACTGAAGCTTTCTTT.

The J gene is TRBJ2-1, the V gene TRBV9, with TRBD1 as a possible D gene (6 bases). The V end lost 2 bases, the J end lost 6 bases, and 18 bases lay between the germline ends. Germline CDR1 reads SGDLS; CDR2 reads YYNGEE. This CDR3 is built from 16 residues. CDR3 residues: CASSVRGREWGNEQFF. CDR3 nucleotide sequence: TGTGCCAGCAGCGTCAGGGGCAGGGAGTGGGGCAATGAGCAGTTCTTC.

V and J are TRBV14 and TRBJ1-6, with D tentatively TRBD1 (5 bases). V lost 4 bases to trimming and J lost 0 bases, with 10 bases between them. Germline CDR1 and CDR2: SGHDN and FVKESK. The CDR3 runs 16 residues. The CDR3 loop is CASSRGRTSYNSPLHF. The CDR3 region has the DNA TGTGCCAGCAGCCGGGGCCGGACCTCCTATAATTCACCCCTCCACTTT.

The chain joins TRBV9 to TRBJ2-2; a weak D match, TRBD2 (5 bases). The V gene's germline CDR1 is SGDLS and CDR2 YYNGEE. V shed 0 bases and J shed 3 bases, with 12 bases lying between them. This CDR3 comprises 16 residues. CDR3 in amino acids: CASSVVTSGYTGELFF. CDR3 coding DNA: TGTGCCAGCAGCGTAGTAACAAGCGGATACACCGGGGAGCTGTTTTTT. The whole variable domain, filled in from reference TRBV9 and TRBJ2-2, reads DSGVTQTPKHLITATGQRVTLRCSPRSGDLSVYWYQQSLDQGLQFLIQYYNGEERAKGNILERFSAQQFPDLHSELNLSSLELGDSALYFCASSVVTSGYTGELFFGEGSRLTVL.

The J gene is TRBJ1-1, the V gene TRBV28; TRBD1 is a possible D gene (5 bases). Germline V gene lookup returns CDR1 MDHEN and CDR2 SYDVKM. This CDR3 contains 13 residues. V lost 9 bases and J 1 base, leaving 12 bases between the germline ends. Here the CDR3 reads CASLGGWNTEAFF. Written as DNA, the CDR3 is TGTGCCAGTCTCGGGGGATGGAACACTGAAGCTTTCTTT.

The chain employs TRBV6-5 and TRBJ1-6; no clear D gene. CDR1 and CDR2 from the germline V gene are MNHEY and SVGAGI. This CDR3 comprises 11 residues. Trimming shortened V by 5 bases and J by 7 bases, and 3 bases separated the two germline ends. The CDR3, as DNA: TGTGCCAGCAGTCAGAATTCACCCCTCCACTTT. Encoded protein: CASSQNSPLHF.

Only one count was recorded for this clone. In nucleotides, the CDR3 is TGTGTTCGACTAGCGGGAGGGCCTAAATCAGCCGGGGAGCTGTTTTTT. Translating gives CVRLAGGPKSAGELFF. V usage is TRBV12-5 and J usage is TRBJ2-2, with TRBD2 matching over 14 bases. This CDR3 is 16 amino acids long. Germline loops: CDR1 LGHNT, CDR2 FRNRAP.

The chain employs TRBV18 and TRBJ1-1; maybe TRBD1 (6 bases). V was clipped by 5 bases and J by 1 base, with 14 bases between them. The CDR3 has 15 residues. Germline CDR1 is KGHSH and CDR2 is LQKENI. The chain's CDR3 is CASSSLTGGNTEAFF. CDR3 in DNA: TGTGCCAGCTCATCCCTGACAGGTGGGAACACTGAAGCTTTCTTT.

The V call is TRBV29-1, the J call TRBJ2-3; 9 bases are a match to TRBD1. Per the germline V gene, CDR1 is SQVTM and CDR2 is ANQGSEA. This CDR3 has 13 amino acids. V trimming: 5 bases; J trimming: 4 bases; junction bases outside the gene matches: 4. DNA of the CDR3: TGCAGCGTTACAGGGGGCAGCGCAGATACGCAGTATTTT. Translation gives CSVTGGSADTQYF.

This CDR3 is CASSLSSHGLLTDTQYF. The DNA for the CDR3 is TGTGCCAGCAGCCTTTCAAGCCACGGACTCCTTACAGATACGCAGTATTTT. J is TRBJ2-3 and V is TRBV4-2, with D perhaps TRBD2 (5 bases). V was pared by 4 bases and J by 3 bases, with 20 bases between. The V gene's germline CDR1 is LGHNA and CDR2 YNFKEQ. This CDR3 has 17 residues.